Reported below is one T cell receptor (beta chain). Antigen: not known. The data stem from a study of identical twins. Study conclusions and caveats: Researchers reported weaker excess twin sharing in beta out-of-frame sequences.

A universal primer site came from template switching; cDNA carried unique molecular identifiers. TCRdb fed the 5' RACE reads into MiXCR, producing one record per CDR3 protein. This sample has 200,000 to 250,000 distinct CDR3 sequences, with around 8.1% found just once. These records were also assigned to another study, of yellow fever vaccine responses in identical twins.

This TCR was recovered from a woman aged 18-29 years in good health. The sequenced sample was memory (CD45RO+) T cells sorted from blood.

DNA for the CDR3: TGTGCCAGCAGCCAAGTCGAACTGTCGCGAGCTTTCTTT. Its translation: CASSQVELSRAFF. The chain links TRBV14 to TRBJ1-1; D is unclear. The germline gives CDR1 SGHDN, CDR2 FVKESK. The CDR3 spans 13 residues. V shed 1 base and J shed 10 bases, with 13 bases lying between them.